The sequence of this T cell receptor beta chain was determined in a study of shared clonotypes between healthy human individuals. General observations from the study: Of the naive CD4 clonotypes, around 5% were shared across a handful of donors. Memory subsets had estimated richness that was generally smaller than that of naive subsets.

Sequencing was at deep level. Sequenced by immunoSEQ multiplex PCR; TCRdb stores in-frame clones only, minus some. This sample has about 510,000 clones, with less than 96% found just once. V lost 4 bases to trimming and J lost 2 bases, with 8 bases between them. Germline V gene lookup returns CDR1 KGHSH and CDR2 LQKENI. The CDR3 runs to 13 residues. Details on this clone: Antigen: not known.

The V gene is TRBV18, the J gene TRBJ2-5, with D uncertain. This receptor was obtained from a young woman in good health. Sequencing used naive CD4+ T cells sorted from blood. Subset described: CD45RA+ positively selected. The CDR3 region has the DNA TGTGCCAGCTCACAGTATCAACAAGAGACCCAGTACTTC. Protein: CASSQYQQETQYF.